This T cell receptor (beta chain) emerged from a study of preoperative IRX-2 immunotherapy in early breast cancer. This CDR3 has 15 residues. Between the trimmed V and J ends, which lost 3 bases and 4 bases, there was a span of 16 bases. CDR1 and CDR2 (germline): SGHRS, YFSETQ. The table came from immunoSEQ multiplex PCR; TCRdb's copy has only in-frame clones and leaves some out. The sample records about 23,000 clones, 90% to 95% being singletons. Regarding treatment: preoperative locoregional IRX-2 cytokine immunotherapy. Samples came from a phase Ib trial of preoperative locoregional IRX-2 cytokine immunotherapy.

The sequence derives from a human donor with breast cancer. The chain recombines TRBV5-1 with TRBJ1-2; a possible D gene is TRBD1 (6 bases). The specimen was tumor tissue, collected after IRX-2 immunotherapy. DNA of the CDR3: TGCGCCAGCAGCTACGGGACAAATTTGGGCTATGGCTACACCTTC. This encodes CASSYGTNLGYGYTF. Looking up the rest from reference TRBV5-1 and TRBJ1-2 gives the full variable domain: KAGVTQTPRYLIKTRGQQVTLSCSPISGHRSVSWYQQTPGQGLQFLFEYFSETQRNKGNFPGRFSGRQFSNSRSEMNVSTLELGDSALYLCASSYGTNLGYGYTFGSGTRLTVV.